What follows are 9 T cell receptor beta chains derived from one specimen sequenced in a study of cytomegalovirus exposure and HLA in healthy donors. The PCR made use of 60 Vbeta and 13 Jbeta primers. TCRdb's copy holds only in-frame clones and misses some; the assay was immunoSEQ multiplex PCR. The table lists 150,000 to 200,000 clones, 76% of them singletons. Sequenced input: PBMCs. The receptors come from a male donor in good health and CMV-seronegative.

The chain has TRBV9 and TRBJ1-2; D perhaps matches TRBD1 (5 bases). This CDR3 has 13 residues. Germline V gene sequence: CDR1 SGDLS, CDR2 YYNGEE. Trimming left V 0 bases short and J 5 bases short, with 8 bases between. The CDR3 DNA sequence: TGTGCCAGCAGCGTAGATGCAGGGTATGGCTACACCTTC. This encodes CASSVDAGYGYTF. The full variable domain, with the rest looked up from reference TRBV9 and TRBJ1-2, is DSGVTQTPKHLITATGQRVTLRCSPRSGDLSVYWYQQSLDQGLQFLIQYYNGEERAKGNILERFSAQQFPDLHSELNLSSLELGDSALYFCASSVDAGYGYTFGSGTRLTVV.

The chain recombines TRBV6-1 with TRBJ1-2; 9 bases are shared with TRBD1. There are 15 residues in the CDR3. V gave up 1 base and J gave up 8 bases; unmatched junction bases: 8. Germline lookup yields CDR1 MNHNS and CDR2 SASEGT. CDR3 nucleotide sequence: TGTGCCAGCAGTGAAGGGGACAGGGAAGGGAGGGGCTACACCTTC. It encodes CASSEGDREGRGYTF.

This clone was observed a few times. The junction departs from germline at one end; a sequencing error may be responsible. V usage is TRBV7-7 and J usage is TRBJ2-1; D is perhaps TRBD2 (7 bases). Per the germline V gene, CDR1 is SSHAT and CDR2 is FNYEAQ (reference sequence). The length of the CDR3 is 17 residues. The CDR3 DNA follows: TGTGCTAGCAGCCAAGGGAGGGGGATCGGGTCCTACAATGAGCAGTTCTTC. Translated: CASSQGRGIGSYNEQFF.

J is TRBJ2-1 and V is TRBV5-1, with 12 bases fitting TRBD2. V lost 4 bases, J lost 8 bases, and 16 bases stayed unmatched. The germline gives CDR1 SGHRS, CDR2 YFSETQ. This CDR3 contains 18 residues. The CDR3 DNA sequence: TGCGCCAGCAGCACCAATAGCCCGACTAGCGGGAGTAGTTATGAGCAGTTCTTC. Translated: CASSTNSPTSGSSYEQFF.

The DNA for the CDR3 is TGTGCCAGCAGCCAAGAGGCAAGGGGGAACGAGCAGTACTTC. As protein: CASSQEARGNEQYF. The V gene is TRBV14, the J gene TRBJ2-7, with D perhaps TRBD1 (6 bases). Germline lookup yields CDR1 SGHDN and CDR2 FVKESK. V lost 0 bases to trimming and J lost 5 bases, with 11 bases between them. The CDR3 is 14 amino acids.

V and J are TRBV28 and TRBJ1-1; D is possibly TRBD1 (6 bases). Trimming left V 3 bases short and J 12 bases short, with 11 bases between. Germline loops: CDR1 MDHEN, CDR2 SYDVKM. This CDR3 region has 11 residues. Here the CDR3 DNA reads TGTGCCAGCAGTTTTACAGGGACGTCTTTCTTT. This gives the protein CASSFTGTSFF.

This clone was detected only a few times. V is TRBV4-3 and J is TRBJ1-1; 7 positions agree with TRBD1. The V gene's germline CDR1 is LGHNA and CDR2 YSLEER. Unmatched junction bases numbered 8, after V lost 0 bases and J lost 1 base. CDR3 length: 17 residues. In nucleotides, the CDR3 is TGCGCCAGCAGCCAAGATTTGGAGGGGGCGGCGAACACTGAAGCTTTCTTT. Translation gives CASSQDLEGAANTEAFF.

V gene TRBV6-5 combines with J gene TRBJ1-1; D is perhaps TRBD1 (5 bases). The CDR3 is 15 residues long. Germline CDR1 MNHEY, CDR2 SVGAGI. Trimming pared 5 bases from V and 1 base from J, leaving 14 bases between. The DNA of the CDR3 is TGTGCCAGCAGTCCCCGTGGGAGGGGGAACACTGAAGCTTTCTTT. Translation gives CASSPRGRGNTEAFF.

This chain connects TRBV4-2 to TRBJ2-5; 10 bases agree with TRBD2. Germline assignment: CDR1 LGHNA and CDR2 YNFKEQ. Losses at the gene ends were 0 bases for V and 7 bases for J; bases not matched to a gene: 8. This CDR3 is built from 16 residues. The CDR3 sequence: CASSQETSGPMGTQYF. The CDR3 DNA reads TGTGCCAGCAGCCAAGAGACTAGCGGGCCCATGGGGACCCAGTACTTC.